Below, 25 T cell receptor beta chains from the same sample are listed, as sequenced in a study of tumor and adjacent non-tumor tissue in lung cancer. Three rounds of nested PCR, following a modified ARM-PCR protocol, produced the TCRbeta library. Each CDR3 protein gets one entry after TCRdb re-called the multiplex PCR reads with MiXCR. The sample records approximately 86,000 distinct CDR3 sequences, roughly two thirds being singletons. This sample's RNA came from whole unsorted tissue. Sequencing was performed on lung tumor tissue. All receptors derive from a woman aged 40 to 55 with non-small cell lung cancer.

About this clonotype itself: The germline gene is not matched at one end of the junction; a read error may be the cause. J is TRBJ1-2 and V is TRBV11-2; D is possibly TRBD1 (5 bases). CDR1 and CDR2 (germline): SGHAT, FQNNGV. This CDR3 contains 14 residues. CDR3 region: CDSSLPQGAYAYTF. The DNA for the CDR3 is TGTGACAGCAGCTTGCCTCAAGGGGCCTATGCCTACACCTTC.

The chain employs TRBV11-2 and TRBJ1-1; no firm D call. The length of the CDR3 is 15 residues. From germline, CDR1 is SGHAT and CDR2 FQNNGV. The CDR3 coding sequence is TGTGTCAGTAACTTTTCGGAGACCTACCGAAATGAAGCTTTCTTT. Protein: CVSNFSETYRNEAFF.

Comments on this clonotype: An end of the junction differs from the germline gene, which may be a read error. The chain employs TRBV10-2 and TRBJ2-1; weak D call: TRBD2 (5 bases). This CDR3 has 13 amino acids. Germline CDR1 is WSHSY and CDR2 is SAAADI. The CDR3 is CASRSGLCNEKFF. The CDR3 DNA is TGCGCCAGCCGCTCTGGACTGTGCAATGAGAAGTTCTTC.

The rearrangement uses TRBV6-1 and TRBJ1-5; 7 positions agree with TRBD1. Germline CDR1 is MNHNS and CDR2 is SASEGT. Trimming removed 8 bases from V and 5 bases from J; junction bases left unmatched: 12. The CDR3 runs to 15 residues. CDR3 residues: CASGLGGGSDQPQHF. The CDR3 DNA reads TGTGCCAGCGGCCTTGGAGGGGGCTCGGATCAGCCCCAGCATTTT.

This clonotype was counted at least ten times. This chain links TRBV7-8 with TRBJ2-3; 12 positions match TRBD2. V trimming: 3 bases; J trimming: 6 bases; junction bases outside the gene matches: 10. Germline V gene lookup returns CDR1 SGHVS and CDR2 FQNEAQ. The CDR3 has 17 residues. The CDR3, as DNA: TGTGCCAGCAGCTTGTACCCGGGCCTAGCGGGAGGGGATACGCAGTATTTT. As protein: CASSLYPGLAGGDTQYF.

In regard to this clonotype: One end of the junction is discordant with germline, which a read error may explain. The J gene is TRBJ2-1, the V gene TRBV11-2; D is ambiguous. Germline CDR1 reads SGHAT; CDR2 reads FQNNGV. The CDR3 covers 11 residues. CDR3 DNA: TGTGTCAGCAGCTTAGTAAGTGAGCGGTTCTTC. As protein: CVSSLVSERFF.

Of note for this clonotype: One end of the junction varies from germline; a read error may be responsible. The DNA of the CDR3 is TGCAGTGGTAGAGGAGGGACCACCGCCTACAATGAGCAGTTCTTC. It translates to CSGRGGTTAYNEQFF. This chain uses TRBV20-1 with TRBJ2-1, with a tentative D call TRBD2 (6 bases). The germline CDR1 and CDR2 sequences are DFQATT and SNEGSKA (reference sequence). This CDR3 region has 15 residues.

The chain carries TRBV20-1 and TRBJ1-6, with D hard to call. Germline V gene lookup returns CDR1 DFQATT and CDR2 SNEGSKA (reference sequence). The CDR3 contains 12 residues. The DNA for the CDR3 is TGCAATACTACAGTCGGTAATTCACCCCTCCACTTT. This gives the protein CNTTVGNSPLHF.

In the case of this clonotype: Because the CDR3 is missing its conserved closing phenylalanine or tryptophan, this is likely a read error. The V gene is TRBV4-2, the J gene TRBJ1-1; D unresolved. CDR1 and CDR2 from the germline V gene are LGHNA and YNFKEQ. The CDR3 spans 12 residues. The CDR3 sequence: CVSSQVEDDAFL. The DNA of the CDR3 is TGTGTCAGCAGCCAAGTAGAGGATGATGCTTTCCTT.

This clonotype was detected a few times. The V call is TRBV11-2, the J call TRBJ2-7; D may be TRBD1 (5 bases). Germline values: CDR1 SGHAT, CDR2 FQNNGV. This CDR3 has 12 residues. The V and J ends lost 7 bases and 9 bases respectively, with 16 bases between them. The CDR3 DNA reads TGTGCCAGCAACCGGGCAGGGTTCGGGCAGTACTTC. This translates into CASNRAGFGQYF.

This clonotype was picked up a small number of times. The rearrangement links TRBV11-2 to TRBJ2-1; possible D gene TRBD2, 5 bases. This CDR3 is 16 amino acids long. Germline V gives CDR1 SGHAT, CDR2 FQNNGV. V lost 7 bases, J lost 4 bases, and 20 bases lay in between. CDR3 coding DNA: TGTGCCAGCATTAAGACGCTAGCTGCACTGTACAATGAGCAGTTCTTC. It encodes CASIKTLAALYNEQFF. The full variable domain, rest sourced from reference TRBV11-2 and TRBJ2-1, is EAGVAQSPRYKIIEKRQSVAFWCNPISGHATLYWYQQILGQGPKLLIQFQNNGVVDDSQLPKDRFSAERLKGVDSTLKIQPAKLEDSAVYLCASIKTLAALYNEQFFGPGTRLTVL.

The genes are TRBV18 and TRBJ2-6; no clear D. The V gene's germline CDR1 is KGHSH and CDR2 LQKENI. V lost 6 bases and J lost 0, with 18 bases in between. CDR3 size: 18 residues. CDR3 loop: CASSPRATTTSGANVLTF. CDR3 DNA: TGTGCCAGCTCCCCAAGAGCCACTACGACCTCTGGGGCCAACGTCCTGACTTTC.

A remark on this clonotype: Germline is not matched at one junction end, which may reflect a read error. V gene TRBV4-2 combines with J gene TRBJ2-1; 10 bases fit TRBD2. The CDR3 has 17 residues. In germline, CDR1 is LGHNA, CDR2 YNFKEQ. CDR3 DNA: TGTGCCAGCAGCAAAAAGTCAGCGGGGGGGTCCTACGATGAGCAGTTCTTC. Protein product: CASSKKSAGGSYDEQFF.

About this clonotype itself: The junction differs from germline at one of its ends, possibly a read error. V gene TRBV6-5 combines with J gene TRBJ2-6; the D gene is possibly TRBD1 (5 bases). CDR1 and CDR2 from the germline V gene are MNHEY and SVGAGI. There are 15 residues in the CDR3. The CDR3 nucleotides read TGTGCCAGCAGACGGACAACCTCTGAGGCCAACGTCCTGACATTC. Amino acids: CASRRTTSEANVLTF.

A word on this clonotype: A much larger clone sits a single nucleotide away, making a read error possible. The chain has TRBV30 and TRBJ1-2, with a possible D match to TRBD1 (5 bases). Germline V CDR1 and CDR2: GTSNPN, SVGIG (reference sequence). This CDR3 comprises 17 residues. The CDR3 region is CACSDHLTGTFGYGYTF. The CDR3 DNA reads TGTGCCTGTAGTGACCACTTGACCGGGACCTTTGGCTATGGCTACACCTTC.

As for this clonotype: The junction departs from germline at one end; a sequencing error may be responsible. The CDR3 loop reads CASCYGAGESIGEMFF. The CDR3 DNA reads TGTGCCAGCTGTTATGGGGCCGGGGAGAGCATCGGGGAGATGTTTTTT. The chain joins TRBV6-6 to TRBJ2-2; tentatively, D is TRBD1 or TRBD2 (5 bases each). The CDR3 is 16 amino acids. Germline CDR1 reads MNHNY; CDR2 reads SVGAGI (reference sequence).

The V and J genes are TRBV6-5 and TRBJ2-1; perhaps TRBD2 as D (5 bases). CDR1 and CDR2 from the germline V gene are MNHEY and SVGAGI. CDR3 length: 14 residues. V lost 8 bases and J lost 4, with 15 bases in between. For the CDR3, the DNA is TGTGCCAGCCGAGGCGGCGGGTCGTACAATGAGCAGTTCTTC. Translating it yields CASRGGGSYNEQFF.

Notes on this clonotype: The CDR3 ends on some other residue instead of the conserved phenylalanine or tryptophan, so this is likely a read error. This chain uses TRBV7-9 with TRBJ2-7; D may match TRBD1 or TRBD2 (7 bases each). This CDR3 has 16 residues. Germline V gene data show CDR1 as SEHNR and CDR2 as FQNEAQ (reference sequence). CDR3 in DNA: TGTGTCAGCAGCTTAGCTCTTGCCGCAGGGGGGGATGAGCAGTACATC. It codes for CVSSLALAAGGDEQYI.

This rearrangement joins TRBV11-2 to TRBJ2-3; perhaps TRBD2 as D (5 bases). Trimming stripped 1 base from V and 9 bases from J, with 20 bases between. This CDR3 spans 16 amino acids. Germline V gene lookup returns CDR1 SGHAT and CDR2 FQNNGV. Here the CDR3 DNA reads TGTGCCAGCAGCTTAGCGTCTAACGCTAGCACGGACACGCAGTATTTT. It is translated as CASSLASNASTDTQYF.

The chain links TRBV11-2 to TRBJ2-1; D possibly matches TRBD1 or TRBD2 (6 bases each). The germline CDR1 and CDR2 sequences are SGHAT and FQNNGV. With 4 bases removed from V and 11 bases from J, the gap between germline ends came to 30 bases. This CDR3 is 18 amino acids long. The CDR3: CASSSRIVASGGLRKQFF. The DNA for the CDR3 is TGTGCCAGCAGCTCGCGCATCGTAGCTAGTGGGGGGCTAAGGAAGCAGTTCTTC.

Concerning this clonotype: The germline gene is not matched at one end of the junction; a read error may be the cause. The chain has TRBV10-2 and TRBJ1-2; unclear D gene. The CDR3 covers 13 residues. The germline V gene encodes CDR1 WSHSY and CDR2 SAAADI. The CDR3 is CAGNGGINYGYIF. Here the CDR3 DNA reads TGCGCCGGCAACGGAGGCATTAACTATGGCTACATCTTC.

This chain links TRBV29-1 with TRBJ2-1, with 7 bases lining up with TRBD2. The J call may not be correct, given that the DNA end is closer to TRBJ2-7. Germline CDR1 SQVTM, CDR2 ANQGSEA. This CDR3 is built from 15 residues. The CDR3 sequence: CSAPGAGTSYNEQYF. CDR3 DNA: TGCAGCGCACCGGGAGCGGGAACCTCCTACAATGAGCAGTACTTC.

This sequence joins TRBV10-3 and TRBJ2-3; 8 positions agree with TRBD2. The V gene's germline CDR1 is ENHRY and CDR2 SYGVKD. This CDR3 comprises 14 residues. V lost 10 bases and J lost 7; bases outside the gene matches: 13. CDR3 coding DNA: TGTGCCACCGGACTTAGCGGGAACGCAAATACGCAGTATTTT. Translating gives CATGLSGNANTQYF.

Points on this clonotype: This could be a read error, since a much larger clone is one nucleotide away. The chain links TRBV20-1 to TRBJ2-7, with D tentatively TRBD1 (5 bases). CDR1 and CDR2 from the germline V gene are DFQATT and SNEGSKA (reference sequence). The CDR3 has 15 residues. This CDR3 reads CNARPTDILSYEQYF. CDR3 in DNA: TGCAATGCTAGACCGACGGACATCCTCTCCTACGAGCAGTACTTC.

This clonotype was counted once. This chain links TRBV4-2 with TRBJ2-5; 9 nucleotides match TRBD1. Germline CDR1 and CDR2: LGHNA and YNFKEQ. CDR3 length equals 14 residues. V lost 4 bases to trimming and J lost 7 bases; unmatched junction nucleotides: 7. The CDR3 bases are TGTGCCAGCAGCCTAGACGTGGGACAGGGGACCCAGTACTTC. Its translation is CASSLDVGQGTQYF.